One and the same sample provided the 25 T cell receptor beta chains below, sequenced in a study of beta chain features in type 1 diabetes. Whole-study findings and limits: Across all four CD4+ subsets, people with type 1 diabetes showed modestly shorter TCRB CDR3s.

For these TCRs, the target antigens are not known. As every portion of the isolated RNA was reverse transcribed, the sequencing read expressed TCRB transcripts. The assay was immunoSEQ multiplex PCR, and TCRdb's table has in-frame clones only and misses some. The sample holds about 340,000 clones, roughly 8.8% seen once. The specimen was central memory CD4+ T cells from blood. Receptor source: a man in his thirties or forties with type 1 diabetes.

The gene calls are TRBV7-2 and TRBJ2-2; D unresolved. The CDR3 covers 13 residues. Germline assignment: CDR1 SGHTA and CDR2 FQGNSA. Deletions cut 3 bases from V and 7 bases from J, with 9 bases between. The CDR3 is CASSFWTGGELFF. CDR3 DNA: TGTGCCAGCAGCTTTTGGACCGGCGGGGAGCTGTTTTTT.

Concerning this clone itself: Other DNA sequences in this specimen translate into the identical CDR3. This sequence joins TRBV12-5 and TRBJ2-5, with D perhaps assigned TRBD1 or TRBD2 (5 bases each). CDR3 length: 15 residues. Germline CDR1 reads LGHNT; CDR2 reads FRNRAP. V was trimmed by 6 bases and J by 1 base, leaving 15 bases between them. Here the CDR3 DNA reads TGTGCTAGTGGGTCCCAGGGAGCTCCCCAAGAGACCCAGTACTTC. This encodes CASGSQGAPQETQYF.

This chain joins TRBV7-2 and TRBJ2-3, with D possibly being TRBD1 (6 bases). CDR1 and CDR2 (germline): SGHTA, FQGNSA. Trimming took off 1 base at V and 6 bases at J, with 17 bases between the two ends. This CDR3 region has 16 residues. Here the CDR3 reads CASSLEVRGDSDTQYF. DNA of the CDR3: TGTGCCAGCAGCTTAGAGGTCAGGGGTGACTCCGATACGCAGTATTTT. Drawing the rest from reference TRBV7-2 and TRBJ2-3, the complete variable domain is GAGVSQSPSNKVTEKGKDVELRCDPISGHTALYWYRQSLGQGLEFLIYFQGNSAPDKSGLPSDRFSAERTGGSVSTLTIQRTQQEDSAVYLCASSLEVRGDSDTQYFGPGTRLTVL.

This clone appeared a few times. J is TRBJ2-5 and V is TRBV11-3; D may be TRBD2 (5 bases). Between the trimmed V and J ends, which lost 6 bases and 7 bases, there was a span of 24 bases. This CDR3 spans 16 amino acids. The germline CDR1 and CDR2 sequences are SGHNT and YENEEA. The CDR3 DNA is TGTGCCAGCAGGGACTTGGACCCTCAAGTTGACGTGACCCAGTACTTC. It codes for CASRDLDPQVDVTQYF.

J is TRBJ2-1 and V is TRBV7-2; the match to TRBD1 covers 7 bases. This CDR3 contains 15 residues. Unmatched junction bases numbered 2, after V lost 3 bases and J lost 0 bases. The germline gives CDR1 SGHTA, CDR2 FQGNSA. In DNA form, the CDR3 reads TGTGCCAGCAGCTTGAACAGGGGCTCCTACAATGAGCAGTTCTTC. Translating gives CASSLNRGSYNEQFF.

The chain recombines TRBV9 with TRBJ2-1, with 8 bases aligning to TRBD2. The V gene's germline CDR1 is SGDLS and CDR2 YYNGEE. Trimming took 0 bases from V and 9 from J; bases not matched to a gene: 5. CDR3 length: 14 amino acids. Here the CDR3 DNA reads TGTGCCAGCAGCGTAGAAGGGACTAGAAGTGAGCAGTTCTTC. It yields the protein CASSVEGTRSEQFF.

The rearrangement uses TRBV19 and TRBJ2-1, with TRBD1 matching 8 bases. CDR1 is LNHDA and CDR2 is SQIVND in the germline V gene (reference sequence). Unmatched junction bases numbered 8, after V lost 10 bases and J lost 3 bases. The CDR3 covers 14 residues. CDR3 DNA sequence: TGTGCCACCGCGACAGGGGACCACTACAATGAGCAGTTCTTC. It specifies CATATGDHYNEQFF.

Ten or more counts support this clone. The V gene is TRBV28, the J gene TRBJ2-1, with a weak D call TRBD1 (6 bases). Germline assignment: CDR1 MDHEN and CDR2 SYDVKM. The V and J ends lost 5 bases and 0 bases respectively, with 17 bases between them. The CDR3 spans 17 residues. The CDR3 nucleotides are TGTGCCAGCAGTGAGTTACAGGGTCTTAGCTCCTACAATGAGCAGTTCTTC. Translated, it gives CASSELQGLSSYNEQFF.

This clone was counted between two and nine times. In DNA, the CDR3 is TGTGCCACCAGCAGGGTCGGGGGAGCTACTAATGAAAAACTGTTTTTT. Translated: CATSRVGGATNEKLFF. The chain employs TRBV15 and TRBJ1-4; D is possibly TRBD1 (5 bases). Per germline, CDR1 LNHNV and CDR2 YYDKDF (reference sequence). Trimming shortened V by 3 bases and J by 2 bases, and 13 bases separated the two germline ends. The length of the CDR3 is 16 residues.

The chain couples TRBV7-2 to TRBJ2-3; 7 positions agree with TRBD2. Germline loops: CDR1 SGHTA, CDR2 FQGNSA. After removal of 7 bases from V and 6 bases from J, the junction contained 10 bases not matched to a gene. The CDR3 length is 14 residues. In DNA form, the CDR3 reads TGTGCCAGCACCACCTATGGTAGCGGGGATACGCAGTATTTT. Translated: CASTTYGSGDTQYF.

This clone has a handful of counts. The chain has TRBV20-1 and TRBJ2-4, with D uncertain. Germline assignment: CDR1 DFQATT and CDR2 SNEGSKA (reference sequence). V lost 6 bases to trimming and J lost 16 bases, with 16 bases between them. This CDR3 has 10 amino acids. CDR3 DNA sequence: TGCAGTGCCTCCGGGCCCAGAACCTACTTC. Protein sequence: CSASGPRTYF.

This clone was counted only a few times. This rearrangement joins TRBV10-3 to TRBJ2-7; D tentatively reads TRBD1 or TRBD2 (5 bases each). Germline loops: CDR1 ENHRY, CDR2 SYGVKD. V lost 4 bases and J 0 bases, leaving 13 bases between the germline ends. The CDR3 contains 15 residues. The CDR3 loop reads CAISGPGAASYEQYF. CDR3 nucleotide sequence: TGTGCCATCAGTGGCCCCGGGGCTGCCTCCTACGAGCAGTACTTC.

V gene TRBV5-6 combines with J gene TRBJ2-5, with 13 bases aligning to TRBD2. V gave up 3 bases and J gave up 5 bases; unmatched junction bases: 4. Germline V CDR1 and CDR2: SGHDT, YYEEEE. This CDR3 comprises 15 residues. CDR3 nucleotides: TGTGCCAGCAGCTCCGGACTAGCGGGGGCTGAGACCCAGTACTTC. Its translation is CASSSGLAGAETQYF.

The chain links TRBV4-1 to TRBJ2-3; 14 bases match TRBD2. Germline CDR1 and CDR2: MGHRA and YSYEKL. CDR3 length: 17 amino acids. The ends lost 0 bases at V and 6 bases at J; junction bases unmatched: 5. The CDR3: CASSQDRTSGGSDTQYF. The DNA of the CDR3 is TGCGCCAGCAGCCAAGATAGGACTAGCGGGGGGTCGGATACGCAGTATTTT.

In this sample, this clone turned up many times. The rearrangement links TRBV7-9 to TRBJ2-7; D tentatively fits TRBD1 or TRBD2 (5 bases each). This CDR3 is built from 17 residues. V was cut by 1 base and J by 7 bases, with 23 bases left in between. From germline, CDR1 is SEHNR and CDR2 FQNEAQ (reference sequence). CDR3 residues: CASSLVSPEGNPKEQYF. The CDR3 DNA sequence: TGTGCCAGCAGCTTAGTAAGCCCTGAGGGGAATCCGAAAGAGCAGTACTTC.

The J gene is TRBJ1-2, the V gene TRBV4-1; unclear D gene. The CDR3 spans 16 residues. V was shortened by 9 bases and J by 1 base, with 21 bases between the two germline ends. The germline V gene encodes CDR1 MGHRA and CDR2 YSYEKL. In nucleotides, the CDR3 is TGCGCCAGTACTCTCTCTGGAAGGGTAAATAACTATGGCTACACCTTC. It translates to CASTLSGRVNNYGYTF.

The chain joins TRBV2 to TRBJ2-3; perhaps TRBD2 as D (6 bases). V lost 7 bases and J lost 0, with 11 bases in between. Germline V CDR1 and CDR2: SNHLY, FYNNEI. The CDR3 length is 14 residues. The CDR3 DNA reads TGTGCCAGCAATCGGGGACTTAGCACAGATACGCAGTATTTT. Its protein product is CASNRGLSTDTQYF.

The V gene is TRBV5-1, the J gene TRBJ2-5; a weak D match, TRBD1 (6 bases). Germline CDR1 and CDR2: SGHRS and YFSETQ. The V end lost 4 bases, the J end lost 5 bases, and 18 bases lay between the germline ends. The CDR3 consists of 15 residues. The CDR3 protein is CASSPGLRTEETQYF. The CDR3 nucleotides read TGCGCCAGCAGCCCGGGGCTCAGGACAGAGGAGACCCAGTACTTC.

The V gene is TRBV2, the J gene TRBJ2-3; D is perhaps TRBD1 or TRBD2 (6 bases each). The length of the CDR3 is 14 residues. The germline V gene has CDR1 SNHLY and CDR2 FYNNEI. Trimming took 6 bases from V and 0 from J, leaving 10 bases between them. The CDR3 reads CASRGGLSTDTQYF. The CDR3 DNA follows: TGTGCCAGCAGGGGGGGCCTAAGCACAGATACGCAGTATTTT.

The CDR3 spells CSAIRALGKGTEAFF. The CDR3 DNA is TGCAGCGCCATCCGGGCCCTAGGGAAAGGCACTGAAGCTTTCTTT. The V call is TRBV29-1, the J call TRBJ1-1; D unclear. Trimming left V 7 bases short and J 4 bases short, with 22 bases between. Germline V lookup: CDR1 SQVTM, CDR2 ANQGSEA. The CDR3 is 15 amino acids.

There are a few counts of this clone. Here the CDR3 DNA reads TGTGCCAGCTCACCGGAGTATCAGGGAACTGAAGCTTTCTTT. Translating it yields CASSPEYQGTEAFF. The chain joins TRBV18 to TRBJ1-1, with D perhaps TRBD1 (5 bases). The CDR3 extends over 14 amino acids. Trimming pared 3 bases from V and 5 bases from J, leaving 13 bases between. Germline CDR1 KGHSH, CDR2 LQKENI.

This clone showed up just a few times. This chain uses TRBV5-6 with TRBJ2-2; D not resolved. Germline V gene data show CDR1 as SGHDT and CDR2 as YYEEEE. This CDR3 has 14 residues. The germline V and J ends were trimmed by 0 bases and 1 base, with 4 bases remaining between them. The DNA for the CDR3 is TGTGCCAGCAGCTTGGGCGGGAACACCGGGGAGCTGTTTTTT. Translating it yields CASSLGGNTGELFF.

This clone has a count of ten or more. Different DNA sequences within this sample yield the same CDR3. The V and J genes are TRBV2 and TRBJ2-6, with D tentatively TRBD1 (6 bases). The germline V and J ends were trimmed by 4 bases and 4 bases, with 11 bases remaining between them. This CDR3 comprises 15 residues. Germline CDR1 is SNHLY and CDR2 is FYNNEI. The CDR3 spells CASSGTGTGANVLTF. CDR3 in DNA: TGTGCCAGCAGTGGTACAGGGACCGGGGCCAACGTCCTGACTTTC.

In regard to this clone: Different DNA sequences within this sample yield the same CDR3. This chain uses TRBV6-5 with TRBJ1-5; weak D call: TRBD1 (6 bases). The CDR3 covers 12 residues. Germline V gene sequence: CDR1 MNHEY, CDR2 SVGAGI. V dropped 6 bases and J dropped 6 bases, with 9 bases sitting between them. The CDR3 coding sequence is TGTGCCAGCAGGCAGGGGTCTCAGCCCCAGCATTTT. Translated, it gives CASRQGSQPQHF.

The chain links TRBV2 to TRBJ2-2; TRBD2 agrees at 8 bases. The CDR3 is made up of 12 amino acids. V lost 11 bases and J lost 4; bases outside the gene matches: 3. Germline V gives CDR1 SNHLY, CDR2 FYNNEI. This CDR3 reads CAHGGGTGELFF. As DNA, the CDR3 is TGTGCCCACGGGGGGGGCACCGGGGAGCTGTTTTTT.